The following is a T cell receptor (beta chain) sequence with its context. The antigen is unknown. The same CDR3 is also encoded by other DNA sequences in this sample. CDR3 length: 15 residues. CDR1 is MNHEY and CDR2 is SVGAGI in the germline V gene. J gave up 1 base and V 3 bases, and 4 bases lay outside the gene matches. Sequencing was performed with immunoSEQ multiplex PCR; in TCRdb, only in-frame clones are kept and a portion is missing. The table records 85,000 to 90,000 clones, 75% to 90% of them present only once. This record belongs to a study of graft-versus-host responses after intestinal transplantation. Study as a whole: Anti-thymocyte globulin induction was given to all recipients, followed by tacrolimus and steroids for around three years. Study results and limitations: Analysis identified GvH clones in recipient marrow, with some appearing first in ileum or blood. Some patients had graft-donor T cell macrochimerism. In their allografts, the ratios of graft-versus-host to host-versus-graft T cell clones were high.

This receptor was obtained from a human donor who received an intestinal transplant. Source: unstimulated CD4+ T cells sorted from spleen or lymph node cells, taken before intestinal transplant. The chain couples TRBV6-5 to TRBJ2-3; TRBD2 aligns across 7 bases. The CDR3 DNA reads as TGTGCCAGCAGTTATCGTCGGGGGGGCACAGATACGCAGTATTTT. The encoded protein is CASSYRRGGTDTQYF.